Presented here are 29 T cell receptor beta chains from one specimen sequenced in a study of T cells in Graves' hyperthyroidism and ophthalmopathy. Amplified regions were TCR beta CDR3 sequences from RNA transcripts. TCR CDR3 underwent first-round RT-PCR with the HTBI primer set. TCRdb fed the multiplex PCR reads into MiXCR, producing one record per CDR3 protein. The sample yields 300,000 to 450,000 distinct CDR3 sequences, approximately 15% seen once. The sequencing input was blood. All receptors derive from a woman in her late teens or twenties with Graves' hyperthyroidism that later progressed to Graves' ophthalmopathy.

The table lists this clonotype with a few counts. The genes are TRBV5-1 and TRBJ2-2; D is perhaps TRBD2 (6 bases). V was cut by 4 bases and J by 2 bases, with 12 bases left in between. The germline gives CDR1 SGHRS, CDR2 YFSETQ. The CDR3 length is 15 residues. The CDR3 loop reads CASSDLGGNTGELFF. DNA of the CDR3: TGCGCCAGCAGCGACCTGGGGGGTAACACCGGGGAGCTGTTTTTT.

This clonotype was seen once. At one of its ends the junction is not consistent with the germline gene, which may arise from a read error. V usage is TRBV15 and J usage is TRBJ2-5; TRBD2 aligns across 10 bases. The CDR3 is 17 residues long. CDR1 LNHNV and CDR2 YYDKDF come from the germline V gene (reference sequence). In DNA, the CDR3 is TGTGCCAACAGCAACGACTATAGCGGGAGGCCCCTTGCGACCCAGTACTTC. Protein: CANSNDYSGRPLATQYF.

V usage is TRBV5-7 and J usage is TRBJ2-1; TRBD2 matches 7 bases. TRBV5-7 is an ORF for which the function is uncertain. CDR3 length: 16 residues. J gave up 4 bases and V 5 bases, and 12 bases lay outside the gene matches. The CDR3 nucleotides are TGTGCCAGCAGACCTCAGCCGGGGGGAAATTACAATGAGCAGTTCTTC. It encodes CASRPQPGGNYNEQFF.

The table lists this clonotype with many counts. The chain uses TRBV7-2 and TRBJ2-2; D gene ambiguous. CDR3 length: 17 amino acids. V was shortened by 4 bases and J by 4 bases, with 19 bases between the two germline ends. Germline loops: CDR1 SGHTA, CDR2 FQGNSA. CDR3 in amino acids: CASSSMIDRTLTGELFF. DNA for the CDR3: TGTGCCAGCAGCTCAATGATAGATCGGACGCTCACCGGGGAGCTGTTTTTT.

V usage is TRBV6-4 and J usage is TRBJ2-3; D may be TRBD2 (5 bases). CDR1 is MRHNA, CDR2 SNTAGT, per germline. Trimming cost V 8 bases and J 4 bases, with 16 bases left between them. The CDR3 runs to 14 residues. Here the CDR3 reads CASSQSTGADTQYF. The CDR3, as DNA: TGTGCCAGCTCCCAGTCGACCGGGGCAGATACGCAGTATTTT.

In regard to this clonotype: A much larger clone differs by one base, so this may be a read error. The chain has TRBV24-1 and TRBJ2-1, with D possibly TRBD2 on 6 matching bases. Germline CDR1 KGHDR, CDR2 SFDVKD. CDR3 size: 18 residues. As DNA, the CDR3 is TGTGCCACCAGTGATTCACCTGGCGGGGTAGCCTCCTACAATGGGCAGTTCTTC. Translation gives CATSDSPGGVASYNGQFF.

This clonotype appeared many times. The rearrangement joins TRBV20-1 to TRBJ2-1; 14 bases line up with TRBD2. The CDR3 spans 16 residues. J lost 12 bases, V lost 3 bases, and 13 bases had no gene match. The V gene's germline CDR1 is DFQATT and CDR2 SNEGSKA (reference sequence). The CDR3 region has the DNA TGCAGTGCTAGGGAGCCCGGGACTAGCGGGAGTACCGGGCAGTTCTTC. Protein: CSAREPGTSGSTGQFF.

There are many counts of this clonotype. The V gene is TRBV10-2, the J gene TRBJ1-1, with a possible D match to TRBD1 (6 bases). The V gene's germline CDR1 is WSHSY and CDR2 SAAADI. The V end was cut by 3 bases, the J end by 0 bases, with 23 bases between. The CDR3 runs 19 residues. CDR3 sequence reads: CASSESRPHLGQLNTEAFF. DNA for the CDR3: TGCGCCAGCAGTGAAAGCCGCCCCCACCTAGGACAGTTGAACACTGAAGCTTTCTTT.

The rearrangement links TRBV6-2 or TRBV6-3 to TRBJ2-5; 7 nucleotides agree with TRBD1. The ends lost 2 bases at V and 5 bases at J; junction bases unmatched: 5. CDR1 MNHEY and CDR2 SVGEGT come from the germline V gene. The CDR3 sequence is 14 residues long. The CDR3 region is CASSYKGAGETQYF. DNA of the CDR3: TGTGCCAGCAGTTACAAGGGGGCCGGGGAGACCCAGTACTTC.

This clonotype was seen repeatedly, ten times or more. V gene TRBV20-1 combines with J gene TRBJ1-6; TRBD1 is a possible D gene (6 bases). The CDR3 contains 12 residues. Trimming took 3 bases from V and 10 from J, leaving 10 bases between them. In germline, CDR1 is DFQATT, CDR2 SNEGSKA (reference sequence). The CDR3, as DNA: TGCAGTGCTAGGGGGGCCGCGTCACCCCTCCACTTT. The encoded protein is CSARGAASPLHF.

This clonotype was seen repeatedly, ten times or more. V gene TRBV28 combines with J gene TRBJ2-7, with TRBD1 identical over 7 bases. Germline loops: CDR1 MDHEN, CDR2 SYDVKM. This CDR3 has 14 amino acids. The J segment lost 3 bases and the V segment lost 2 bases, leaving 4 bases of the junction unmatched. The CDR3 sequence is CASSLPGQDYEQYF. CDR3 nucleotides: TGTGCCAGCAGTTTACCCGGACAGGACTACGAGCAGTACTTC.

In this sample, this clonotype turned up many times. This chain links TRBV10-1 with TRBJ2-7; 13 bases align to TRBD2. After removal of 4 bases from V and 5 bases from J, the junction contained 8 bases not matched to a gene. This CDR3 has 16 residues. Germline V gene sequence: CDR1 WNHNN, CDR2 SYGVQD (reference sequence). The CDR3 sequence: CASSGGLAGAGDEQYF. The DNA for the CDR3 is TGCGCCAGCAGTGGAGGACTAGCGGGAGCGGGGGACGAGCAGTACTTC.

This clonotype was recorded many times. This chain uses TRBV7-9 with TRBJ1-5; D remains ambiguous. Trimming shortened V by 3 bases and J by 3 bases, and 12 bases separated the two germline ends. From germline, CDR1 is SEHNR and CDR2 FQNEAQ (reference sequence). CDR3 length equals 15 residues. CDR3 in amino acids: CASSFKGRFNQPQHF. DNA for the CDR3: TGTGCCAGCAGCTTTAAAGGACGGTTCAATCAGCCCCAGCATTTT.

The table lists this clonotype with many counts. V and J are TRBV11-2 and TRBJ1-1; D possibly corresponds to TRBD1 (5 bases). Trimming stripped 5 bases from V and 7 bases from J, with 17 bases between. This CDR3 region has 14 residues. Germline values: CDR1 SGHAT, CDR2 FQNNGV. In DNA, the CDR3 is TGTGCCAGCAGCCGCCGGGACTCTCGAGGTGAAGCTTTCTTT. Protein sequence: CASSRRDSRGEAFF.

In its sample, this clonotype was seen a few times. A single base separates this from a much larger clone, so it may be a read error. The chain has TRBV28 and TRBJ1-2, with D possibly being TRBD1 (5 bases). CDR3 length: 13 residues. Germline CDR1 is MDHEN and CDR2 is SYDVKM. Trimming took off 6 bases at V and 2 bases at J, with 10 bases between the two ends. The CDR3 nucleotides read TGTGCCAGCAGGGGGGGACTAAACTATGGCTACACCTTC. Translation: CASRGGLNYGYTF.

The table lists this clonotype with many counts. This sequence joins TRBV2 and TRBJ1-5; the D is unclear. CDR1 SNHLY and CDR2 FYNNEI come from the germline V gene. Trimming removed 2 bases at V and 2 bases at J, with 7 bases between. The CDR3 extends over 14 amino acids. The CDR3, as DNA: TGTGCCAGCAGTGAAAGCGGGCGCAATCAGCCCCAGCATTTT. Protein product: CASSESGRNQPQHF. The whole variable domain, filled in from reference TRBV2 and TRBJ1-5, reads EPEVTQTPSHQVTQMGQEVILRCVPISNHLYFYWYRQILGQKVEFLVSFYNNEISEKSEIFDDQFSVERPDGSNFTLKIRSTKLEDSAMYFCASSESGRNQPQHFGDGTRLSIL.

This clonotype showed up many times. The genes are TRBV7-2 and TRBJ2-1, with a weak D call TRBD1 (6 bases). The V end lost 1 base, the J end lost 5 bases, and 9 bases lay between the germline ends. The germline gives CDR1 SGHTA, CDR2 FQGNSA. This CDR3 is 14 amino acids long. The CDR3 DNA reads as TGTGCCAGCAGCTTAGAAACAGGGAACAATGAGCAGTTCTTC. This encodes CASSLETGNNEQFF.

The rearrangement joins TRBV7-9 to TRBJ1-3; D might be TRBD1 (5 bases). This CDR3 contains 15 residues. CDR1 and CDR2 from the germline V gene are SEHNR and FQNEAQ (reference sequence). The V end was cut by 11 bases, the J end by 0 bases, with 17 bases between. The CDR3 sequence is CALHRDADSGNTIYF. In nucleotides, the CDR3 is TGTGCCTTACACCGGGACGCCGACTCTGGAAACACCATATATTTT.

As for this clonotype: Possible read error: a much larger clone is one base away. The J gene is TRBJ1-6, the V gene TRBV20-1; 8 bases are a match to TRBD1. The CDR3 covers 15 residues. Germline values: CDR1 DFQATT, CDR2 SNEGSKA (reference sequence). V was clipped by 5 bases and J by 8 bases; unmatched bases: 11. CDR3 sequence: CSAERTGQDYSPLHF. The CDR3 region has the DNA TGCAGTGCTGAGAGGACGGGACAGGACTATTCACCCCTCCACTTT.

This clonotype showed up many times. The V gene is TRBV4-2, the J gene TRBJ2-2; perhaps TRBD2 as D (6 bases). V was pared by 2 bases and J by 0 bases, with 10 bases between. The germline V gene encodes CDR1 LGHNA and CDR2 YNFKEQ. The CDR3 length is 16 residues. DNA of the CDR3: TGTGCCAGCAGCCAACGGGACTCCTCGAACACCGGGGAGCTGTTTTTT. This codes for CASSQRDSSNTGELFF.

At least ten counts were recorded for this clonotype. The gene calls are TRBV3-1 and TRBJ2-4, with TRBD2 matching over 10 bases. V gave up 4 bases and J gave up 2 bases; unmatched junction bases: 8. From germline, CDR1 is LGHDT and CDR2 YNNKEL (reference sequence). This CDR3 is 17 amino acids long. This chain's CDR3 is CASSRTSGTLTKNIQYF. CDR3 nucleotide sequence: TGTGCCAGCAGCCGAACTAGCGGGACTCTAACCAAAAACATTCAGTACTTC.

The chain uses TRBV25-1 and TRBJ1-6; D is unresolved. This CDR3 is 13 amino acids long. Trimming pared 6 bases from V and 7 bases from J, leaving 10 bases between. Germline-derived CDR1 and CDR2 are MGHDK and SYGVNS. CDR3 nucleotide sequence: TGTGCCAGCAGAGGGCAGTTCAATTCACCCCTCCACTTT. It translates to CASRGQFNSPLHF.

The sample holds many counts of this clonotype. The J gene is TRBJ2-6, the V gene TRBV27; no clear D gene. Per germline, CDR1 MNHEY and CDR2 SMNVEV (reference sequence). The V and J ends lost 5 bases and 0 bases respectively, with 14 bases between them. This CDR3 region has 17 residues. CDR3 sequence (DNA): TGTGCCAGCAGTGTCAAATCAGGTGACTCTGGGGCCAACGTCCTGACTTTC. It specifies CASSVKSGDSGANVLTF.

This clonotype came up many times. The chain employs TRBV27 and TRBJ2-7, with TRBD2 identical over 11 bases. The CDR3 consists of 17 residues. Germline lookup yields CDR1 MNHEY and CDR2 SMNVEV (reference sequence). V shed 4 bases, J shed 2 bases, and the junction held 10 bases outside the gene matches. The CDR3 region has the DNA TGTGCCAGCAGTTCAACCGGACTAGCGGGTATTACCTACGAGCAGTACTTC. This sequence encodes CASSSTGLAGITYEQYF.

This chain links TRBV15 with TRBJ2-3, with TRBD1 matching over 9 bases. The CDR3 spans 17 residues. Germline values: CDR1 LNHNV, CDR2 YYDKDF (reference sequence). J was trimmed by 0 bases and V by 5 bases; bases with no gene match: 9. The CDR3 sequence: CATSARDRVSSTDTQYF. The CDR3 nucleotides are TGTGCCACCAGCGCCCGGGACAGGGTTTCTAGCACAGATACGCAGTATTTT. The full variable domain, completed using reference TRBV15 and TRBJ2-3, is DAMVIQNPRYQVTQFGKPVTLSCSQTLNHNVMYWYQQKSSQAPKLLFHYYDKDFNNEADTPDNFQSRRPNTSFCFLDIRSPGLGDTAMYLCATSARDRVSSTDTQYFGPGTRLTVL.

This clonotype has at least ten counts. The gene calls are TRBV30 and TRBJ2-7, with TRBD2 matching 12 bases. V lost 0 bases and J lost 6; bases outside the gene matches: 3. CDR1 and CDR2 from the germline V gene are GTSNPN and SVGIG (reference sequence). The length of the CDR3 is 14 residues. CDR3 amino acids: CAWSVLLAGGEQYF. The CDR3 DNA is TGTGCCTGGAGTGTCCTACTAGCGGGAGGCGAGCAGTACTTC.

As for this clonotype: The junction departs from germline at one end; a sequencing error may be responsible. This sequence joins TRBV7-9 and TRBJ1-5; D ambiguous. The CDR3 is 13 amino acids. The V gene's germline CDR1 is SEHNR and CDR2 FQNEAQ (reference sequence). CDR3 nucleotides: TGTGCCAGCAGCTTAGGAACAAGTCAGTCCCAGCATTTT. It yields the protein CASSLGTSQSQHF. Based on the CDR3 plus reference TRBV7-9 and TRBJ1-5, the full variable domain is DTGVSQNPRHKITKRGQNVTFRCDPISEHNRLYWYRQTLGQGPEFLTYFQNEAQLEKSRLLSDRFSAERPKGSFSTLEIQRTEQGDSAMYLCASSLGTSQSQHFGDGTRLSIL.

Comments on this clonotype: The germline gene is not matched at one end of the junction; a read error may be the cause. The J gene is TRBJ2-7, the V gene TRBV7-9; maybe TRBD1 (6 bases). Germline values: CDR1 SEHNR, CDR2 FQNEAQ (reference sequence). This CDR3 spans 13 amino acids. The CDR3 DNA reads TGTACCAGCAGCGATGGGACAAGCTACGAGCAGTACTTC. Its protein is CTSSDGTSYEQYF.

This clonotype was counted ten times or more. V is TRBV3-1 and J is TRBJ2-7; 8 nucleotides agree with TRBD1. This CDR3 spans 13 amino acids. V shed 4 bases and J 3 bases; nucleotides not matched to a gene: 2. Germline loops: CDR1 LGHDT, CDR2 YNNKEL (reference sequence). DNA of the CDR3: TGTGCCAGCAGCCGGACAGGGCTCTACGAGCAGTACTTC. This gives the protein CASSRTGLYEQYF.